This TCR beta chain is drawn from a study of response to subunit inactivated influenza vaccine. V gave up 3 bases and J gave up 2 bases, with 18 bases separating them. This CDR3 has 17 amino acids. Looked up from germline, CDR1 is LGHDT and CDR2 is YNNKEL (reference sequence). Broader study findings: The authors suggested that few new T cells are recruited per seasonal influenza vaccination.

MiXCR, run by TCRdb on the RT-PCR reads, gives a single entry per CDR3 protein. The table has some 850,000 distinct CDR3 sequences, around 18% seen once; the top ten hold 9.5% to 13%. About this clonotype: The antigen remains undetermined.

The rearrangement uses TRBV3-1 and TRBJ2-3; weak D call: TRBD2 (6 bases). The sequence derives from a man aged 50 to 59 who received an inactivated influenza vaccine. Specimen: PBMCs from blood, collected more than 4 days after vaccination. CDR3 nucleotide sequence: TGTGCCAGCAGCCACTACCTAGGGAGGAGACCCACAGATACGCAGTATTTT. Translating it yields CASSHYLGRRPTDTQYF.